This TCR beta chain was obtained from a study of blood T cell repertoires in COVID-19. Study in general: Material from acute and convalescent COVID-19 was sourced from the United States, Italy and Spain.

Assay used: immunoSEQ multiplex PCR; TCRdb lists only in-frame clones, some missing. Here the sample spans about 290,000 clones, around nine tenths being singletons. CDR1 LGHNA and CDR2 YNFKEQ come from the germline V gene. This CDR3 is built from 16 residues. J lost 1 base, V lost 2 bases, and 4 bases had no gene match. This clone was counted between two and nine times. The receptor comes from a woman aged 30 to 39 with COVID-19, enrolled during active disease. The source material was peripheral blood. V is TRBV4-2 and J is TRBJ2-1; 8 nucleotides line up with TRBD2. The CDR3 loop is CASSQRTGGSYNEQFF. CDR3 nucleotides: TGTGCCAGCAGCCAACGTACGGGGGGGTCCTACAATGAGCAGTTCTTC.